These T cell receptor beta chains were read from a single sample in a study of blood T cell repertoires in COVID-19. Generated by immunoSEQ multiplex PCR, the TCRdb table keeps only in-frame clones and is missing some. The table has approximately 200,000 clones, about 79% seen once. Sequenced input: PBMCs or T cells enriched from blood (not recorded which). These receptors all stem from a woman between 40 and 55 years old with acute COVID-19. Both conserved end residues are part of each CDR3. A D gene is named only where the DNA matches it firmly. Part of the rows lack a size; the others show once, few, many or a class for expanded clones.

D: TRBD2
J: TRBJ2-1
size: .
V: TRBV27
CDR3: CASSGLGWNEQFF
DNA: TGTGCCAGCAGTGGACTAGGGTGGAATGAGCAGTTCTTC

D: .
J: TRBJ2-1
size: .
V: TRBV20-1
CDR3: CSASHGREGNEQFF
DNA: TGCAGTGCTAGTCACGGGAGAGAGGGCAATGAGCAGTTCTTC

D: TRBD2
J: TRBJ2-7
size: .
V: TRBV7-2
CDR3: CASSSRTSGGGEQYF
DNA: TGTGCCAGCAGCTCTCGGACTAGCGGGGGTGGGGAGCAGTACTTC

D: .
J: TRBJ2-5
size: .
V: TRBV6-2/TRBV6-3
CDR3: CASSYTGVQETQYF
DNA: TGTGCCAGCAGTTACACGGGTGTCCAAGAGACCCAGTACTTC

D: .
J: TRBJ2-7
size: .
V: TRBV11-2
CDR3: CASSTPRVSSYEQYF
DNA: TGTGCCAGCAGCACTCCCAGGGTGTCCTCCTACGAGCAGTACTTC

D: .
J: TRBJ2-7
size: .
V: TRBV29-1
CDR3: CSVGGTTVYEQYF
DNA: TGCAGCGTTGGGGGGACAACAGTCTACGAGCAGTACTTC

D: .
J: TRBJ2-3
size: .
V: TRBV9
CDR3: CASSPGAVRGDTQYF
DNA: TGTGCCAGCAGCCCTGGGGCAGTCCGAGGAGATACGCAGTATTTT

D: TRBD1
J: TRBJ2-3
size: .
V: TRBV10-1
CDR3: CASRTGGRCTDTQYF
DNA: TGCGCCAGCAGGACAGGGGGACGGTGCACAGATACGCAGTATTTT

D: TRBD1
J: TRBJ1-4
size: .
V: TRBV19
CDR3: CASSIRDRVGEKLFF
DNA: TGTGCCAGTAGTATAAGGGACAGGGTTGGCGAAAAACTGTTTTTT

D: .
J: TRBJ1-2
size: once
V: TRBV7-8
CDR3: CASSRERGAGGYTF
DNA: TGTGCCAGCAGCCGAGAACGGGGGGCAGGAGGCTACACCTTC

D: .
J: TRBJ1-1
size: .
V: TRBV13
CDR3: CASSNLVGALNTEAFF
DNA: TGTGCCAGCAGCAACCTAGTAGGGGCCCTGAACACTGAAGCTTTCTTT

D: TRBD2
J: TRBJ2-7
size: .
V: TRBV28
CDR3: CASSLPSLAGVAYEQYF
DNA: TGTGCCAGCAGTTTACCCTCTCTAGCGGGAGTTGCCTACGAGCAGTACTTC

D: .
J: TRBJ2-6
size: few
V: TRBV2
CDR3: CASSGASMTNVLTF
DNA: TGTGCCAGCAGTGGGGCTAGCATGACCAACGTCCTGACTTTC

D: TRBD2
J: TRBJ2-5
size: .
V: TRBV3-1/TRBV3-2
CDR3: CASNLREGRETQYF
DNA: TGTGCCAGCAACCTCCGGGAGGGCAGAGAGACCCAGTACTTC

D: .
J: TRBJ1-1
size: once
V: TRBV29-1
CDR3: CSVEDTARAFF
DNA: TGCAGCGTTGAGGATACAGCCAGAGCTTTCTTT

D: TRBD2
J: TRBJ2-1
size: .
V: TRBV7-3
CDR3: CASSISGGAYNEQFF
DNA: TGTGCCAGCAGCATTAGCGGGGGGGCTTACAATGAGCAGTTCTTC

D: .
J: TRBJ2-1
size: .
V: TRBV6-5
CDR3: CASGRESYNEQFF
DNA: TGTGCCAGCGGTCGGGAGTCCTACAATGAGCAGTTCTTC

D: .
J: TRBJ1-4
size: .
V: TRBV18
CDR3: CASSPRGWWVNEKLFF
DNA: TGTGCCAGCTCACCCCGGGGATGGTGGGTTAATGAAAAACTGTTTTTT

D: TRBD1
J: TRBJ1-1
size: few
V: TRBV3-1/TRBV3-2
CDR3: CASSPVGRGSTEAFF
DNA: TGTGCCAGCAGCCCCGTTGGCAGGGGGAGCACTGAAGCTTTCTTT

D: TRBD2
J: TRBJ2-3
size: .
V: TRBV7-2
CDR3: CASTSGGSSTDTQYF
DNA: TGTGCCAGCACTAGCGGGGGATCTAGCACAGATACGCAGTATTTT

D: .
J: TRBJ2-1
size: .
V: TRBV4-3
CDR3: CASSITVSLSSYNEQFF
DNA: TGCGCCAGCAGCATTACAGTGAGTCTTAGCTCCTACAATGAGCAGTTCTTC

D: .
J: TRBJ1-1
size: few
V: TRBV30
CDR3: CAWKRGSTEAFF
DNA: TGTGCCTGGAAGCGTGGAAGCACTGAAGCTTTCTTT

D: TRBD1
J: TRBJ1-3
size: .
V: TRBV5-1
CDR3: CASSNQGDGNTIYF
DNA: TGCGCCAGCAGCAACCAGGGGGATGGAAACACCATATATTTT

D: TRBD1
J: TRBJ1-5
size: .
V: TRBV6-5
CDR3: CASKVDRGYQPQHF
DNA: TGTGCCAGCAAAGTGGACAGGGGGTATCAGCCCCAGCATTTT

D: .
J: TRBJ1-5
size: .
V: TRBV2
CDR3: CASSDRTVAQPQHF
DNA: TGTGCCAGCAGTGATAGGACAGTAGCCCAGCCCCAGCATTTT

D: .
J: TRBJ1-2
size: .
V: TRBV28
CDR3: CASSPSLGENINYGYTF
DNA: TGTGCCAGCAGCCCTTCATTAGGAGAGAATATCAACTATGGCTACACCTTC

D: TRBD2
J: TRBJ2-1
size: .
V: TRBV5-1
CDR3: CASSFGSGSSSEQFF
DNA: TGCGCCAGCAGCTTTGGTAGCGGGAGTTCGTCTGAGCAGTTCTTC

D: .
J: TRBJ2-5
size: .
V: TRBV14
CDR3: CASSQVTSRLQETQYF
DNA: TGTGCCAGCAGCCAAGTTACTAGTAGATTACAAGAGACCCAGTACTTC

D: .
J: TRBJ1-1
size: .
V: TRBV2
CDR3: CASSESLNTEAFF
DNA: TGTGCCAGCAGTGAATCCCTTAACACTGAAGCTTTCTTT

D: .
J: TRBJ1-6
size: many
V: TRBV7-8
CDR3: CASSLSRIGTLNSPLHF
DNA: TGTGCCAGCAGCCTATCGAGAATAGGGACTCTAAATTCACCCCTCCACTTT

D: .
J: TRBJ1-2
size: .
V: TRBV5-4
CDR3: CASSDGPGMDGYTF
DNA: TGTGCCAGCAGCGACGGGCCGGGAATGGATGGCTACACCTTC

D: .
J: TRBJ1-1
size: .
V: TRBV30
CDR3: CAWSAGGLMNTEAFF
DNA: TGTGCCTGGAGTGCGGGGGGACTCATGAACACTGAAGCTTTCTTT

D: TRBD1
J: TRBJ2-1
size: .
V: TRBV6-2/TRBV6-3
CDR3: CASSYQGQTSYNEQFF
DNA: TGTGCCAGCAGTTACCAGGGACAGACCTCCTACAATGAGCAGTTCTTC

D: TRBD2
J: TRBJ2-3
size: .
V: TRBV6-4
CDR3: CASRGSYSKRELTDTQYF
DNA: TGTGCCAGCAGAGGCAGTTATTCCAAGCGGGAGCTCACAGATACGCAGTATTTT

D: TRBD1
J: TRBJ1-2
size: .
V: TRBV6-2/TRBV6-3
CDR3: CASSYGRGRIYYGYTF
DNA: TGTGCCAGCAGTTACGGCAGGGGGCGAATATACTATGGCTACACCTTC

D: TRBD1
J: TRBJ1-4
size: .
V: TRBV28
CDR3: CASRHETGLNEKLFF
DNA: TGTGCCAGCAGACACGAGACAGGGCTTAATGAAAAACTGTTTTTT

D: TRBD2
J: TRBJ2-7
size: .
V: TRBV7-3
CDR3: CASSPGTSGNYEQYF
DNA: TGTGCCAGCAGCCCCGGGACTAGCGGCAACTACGAGCAGTACTTC

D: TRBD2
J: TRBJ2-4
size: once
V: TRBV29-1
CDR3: CSVEGGLAGFDIQYF
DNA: TGCAGCGTTGAAGGAGGACTAGCGGGATTTGACATTCAGTACTTC

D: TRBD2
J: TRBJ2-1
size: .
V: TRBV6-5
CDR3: CASSSLKRGIYNEQFF
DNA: TGTGCCAGCAGTTCACTGAAGCGGGGAATATACAATGAGCAGTTCTTC

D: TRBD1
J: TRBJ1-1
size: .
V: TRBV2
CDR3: CASRPDRVNTEAFF
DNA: TGTGCCAGCAGGCCCGACAGGGTAAACACTGAAGCTTTCTTT

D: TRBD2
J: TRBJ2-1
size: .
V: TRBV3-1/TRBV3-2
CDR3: CASSQDGTSGINEQFF
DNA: TGTGCCAGCAGCCAAGACGGGACTAGCGGGATCAATGAGCAGTTCTTC

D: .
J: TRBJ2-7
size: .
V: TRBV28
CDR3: CASSEAGDISYEQYF
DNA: TGTGCCAGCAGTGAGGCGGGGGACATCTCCTACGAGCAGTACTTC

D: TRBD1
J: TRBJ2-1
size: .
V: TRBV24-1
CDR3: CATSVRDRGHEQFF
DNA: TGTGCCACCAGTGTTAGGGACAGGGGCCATGAGCAGTTCTTC

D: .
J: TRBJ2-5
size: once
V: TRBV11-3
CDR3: CASSQGLKETQYF
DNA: TGTGCCAGCAGCCAGGGACTTAAAGAGACCCAGTACTTC

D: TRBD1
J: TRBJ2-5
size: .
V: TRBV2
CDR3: CASSEDRGQETQYF
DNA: TGTGCCAGCAGTGAAGACAGGGGCCAAGAGACCCAGTACTTC

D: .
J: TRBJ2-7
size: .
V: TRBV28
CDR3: CASSYNYEQYF
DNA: TGTGCCAGCAGTTATAATTACGAGCAGTACTTC

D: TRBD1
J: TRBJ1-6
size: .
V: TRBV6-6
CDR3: CASTRTGESPLHF
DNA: TGTGCCAGCACCAGGACAGGGGAATCACCCCTCCACTTT

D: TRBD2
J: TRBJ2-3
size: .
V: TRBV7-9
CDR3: CASSPRVAGAADTQYF
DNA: TGTGCCAGCAGCCCCCGAGTAGCGGGAGCCGCAGATACGCAGTATTTT

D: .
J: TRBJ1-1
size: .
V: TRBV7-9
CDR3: CASKGGAEAFF
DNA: TGTGCCAGCAAGGGAGGAGCTGAAGCTTTCTTT

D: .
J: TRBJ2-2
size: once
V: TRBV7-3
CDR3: CASSPGGFGGELFF
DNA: TGTGCCAGCAGCCCCGGCGGGTTCGGCGGGGAGCTGTTTTTT

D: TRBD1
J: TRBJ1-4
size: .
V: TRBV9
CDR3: CASSPSGGRNEKLFF
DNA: TGTGCCAGCAGCCCCTCAGGGGGTAGGAATGAAAAACTGTTTTTT

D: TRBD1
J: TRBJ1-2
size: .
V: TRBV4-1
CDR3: CASSQAGGYGYIF
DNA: TGCGCCAGCAGCCAAGCAGGGGGCTATGGCTACATCTTC

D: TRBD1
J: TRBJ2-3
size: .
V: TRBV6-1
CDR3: CASSDATGGADTQYF
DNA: TGTGCCAGCAGTGACGCAACAGGGGGAGCAGATACGCAGTATTTT